This T cell receptor (beta chain) was sequenced in a study of blood T cell repertoires in COVID-19. Study as a whole: The study drew acute and convalescent COVID-19 samples from the United States, Italy and Spain. PBMCs, B-cell-depleted T cells, or T cells provided the cDNA or gDNA that made up the material.

The CDR3 is 15 residues long. The germline CDR1 and CDR2 sequences are SGHKS and YYEKEE (reference sequence). Trimming removed 3 bases at V and 0 bases at J, with 10 bases between. During active infection, Seattle patients enrolled and were then monitored through disease. As originally analysed: Nucleated cell counts were estimated from reference gene primer amplification. Some clones are missing from TCRdb's copy, which holds only in-frame ones; the method was immunoSEQ multiplex PCR. D and trimming come from the DNA, and the V and J calls and clone size come from that table. The sample shows fewer than 450,000 clones, 80% to 90% of them seen only once.

The receptor's source is a woman aged 45-65 years with COVID-19, enrolled during active disease. Sequencing input: peripheral blood. This chain links TRBV5-5 with TRBJ2-1; D is unclear. This chain's CDR3 is CASSYEASSYNEQFF. For the CDR3, the DNA is TGTGCCAGCAGCTATGAGGCGAGCTCCTACAATGAGCAGTTCTTC.